The rows below give T cell receptor beta chains drawn from one sample of a study of OX40 agonist ivuxolimab in advanced cancers. Some clones are missing from TCRdb's copy, which holds only in-frame ones; the method was immunoSEQ multiplex PCR. The top ten clones hold around 0.23% of a sample with 72,000 or so clones, over 75% of them seen once. Material: CD4+ or CD8+ T cells sorted from blood, obtained in a trial of the OX40 agonist ivuxolimab. The receptors originated from an adult with an advanced solid tumor such as melanoma, head and neck, liver or kidney cancer. CDR3s include the opening cysteine and the closing phenylalanine or tryptophan. D genes are given only for firm matches. Some rows mark clone size as missing; the rest say once, few, many or name a class of expanded clone.

j_gene	d_gene	v_gene	abundance	CDR3nt	CDR3aa
TRBJ1-1	TRBD1	TRBV18	-	TGTGCCAGCTCACAAAGACAGGGGGCTGAAAGAAACACTGAAGCTTTCTTT	CASSQRQGAERNTEAFF
TRBJ1-6	TRBD1	TRBV19	-	TGTGCCAGTACAAGGGGGCCCGATAATTCACCCCTCCACTTT	CASTRGPDNSPLHF
TRBJ1-2	-	TRBV28	-	TGTGCCAGCAGAACCATATTTGATGGCTACACCTTC	CASRTIFDGYTF
TRBJ2-1	TRBD2	TRBV4-1	-	TGCGCCAGCAGCCTCGTAGCGGGAGTGAACAATGAGCAGTTCTTC	CASSLVAGVNNEQFF
TRBJ2-7	TRBD1	TRBV6-1	few	TGTGCCAGCAGTGCCGGGACAGGGAGCTCCTACGAGCAGTACTTC	CASSAGTGSSYEQYF
TRBJ2-5	-	TRBV7-3	-	TGTGCCAGCAGCTCCTCCCTCGAGACGGAGCGAAAAGAGACCCAGTACTTC	CASSSSLETERKETQYF
TRBJ1-5	-	TRBV28	-	TGTGCCAGCCAGGGGCCTAATTATCAGCCCCAGCATTTT	CASQGPNYQPQHF
TRBJ1-1	-	TRBV4-1	-	TGCGCCAGCAGCCAAGTCTGGGCTATAAAGGAGAACACTGAAGCTTTCTTT	CASSQVWAIKENTEAFF
TRBJ1-4	-	TRBV19	-	TGTGCCAGTAGTAGGCAGACAACTAATGAAAAACTGTTTTTT	CASSRQTTNEKLFF
TRBJ2-7	TRBD2	TRBV6-6	-	TGTGCCAGCAGTTACGCGGGGGGACCCTACGAGCAGTACTTC	CASSYAGGPYEQYF
TRBJ1-2	-	TRBV6-1	-	TGTGCCAGCAGTGAAGCGCTTCAGGACTATGGCTACACCTTC	CASSEALQDYGYTF
TRBJ2-5	-	TRBV10-3	-	TGTGCCATCAGGGGGGGAGCCCAAGAGACCCAGTACTTC	CAIRGGAQETQYF
TRBJ2-7	TRBD1	TRBV4-2	-	TGTGCCAGCAGCCGGGACAGGGGTTACGAGCAGTACTTC	CASSRDRGYEQYF
TRBJ2-5	TRBD1	TRBV10-3	-	TGTGCCATCAGGGGGGACAGGGGAGGAGAGACCCAGTACTTC	CAIRGDRGGETQYF
TRBJ2-2	TRBD2	TRBV18	-	TGTGCCAGCTCACCACCTAGCGGGGCGAACACCGGGGAGCTGTTTTTT	CASSPPSGANTGELFF
TRBJ2-2	TRBD1	TRBV7-3	-	TGTGCCAGCAGCGATGACAGGGGTGCCGGGGAGCTGTTTTTT	CASSDDRGAGELFF
TRBJ2-1	-	TRBV10-3	once	TGTGCCATCAGTGGATGGGGCTCGGGAACAGGGGGGGACAATGAGCAGTTCTTC	CAISGWGSGTGGDNEQFF
TRBJ2-7	-	TRBV2	-	TGTGCCAGCAAAGAGCCAGGGAGCTCCTACGAGCAGTACTTC	CASKEPGSSYEQYF
TRBJ2-7	-	TRBV28	-	TGTGCCAGCAGCAACTACGAGCAGTACTTC	CASSNYEQYF
TRBJ2-1	TRBD2	TRBV28	-	TGTGCCACCAGACTAGCGGGGATCTACAATGAGCAGTTCTTC	CATRLAGIYNEQFF
TRBJ2-1	-	TRBV4-1	-	TGCGCCAGCAGCCAAGATGCGGGCGGCCGCAGCTCCTACAATGAGCAGTTCTTC	CASSQDAGGRSSYNEQFF
TRBJ1-1	-	TRBV7-2	-	TGTGCCAGCAGCTTAGTAGGGCGGACTGAAGCTTTCTTT	CASSLVGRTEAFF
TRBJ1-5	-	TRBV6-1	-	TGTGCCAGCAGTGAAGAGACAGGTTCCAATCAGCCCCAGCATTTT	CASSEETGSNQPQHF
TRBJ1-3	TRBD1	TRBV18	-	TGTGCCAGCTCACCATTCCCCGGACAGGGGTCTGGAAACACCATATATTTT	CASSPFPGQGSGNTIYF
TRBJ2-5	TRBD2	TRBV29-1	-	TGCAGCGTGGCCGGACTAGCGGGAAACCAAGAGACCCAGTACTTC	CSVAGLAGNQETQYF
TRBJ1-1	-	TRBV9	-	TGTGCCAGCAGCGTAGCACCAGGGACCTATGAAGCTTTCTTT	CASSVAPGTYEAFF
TRBJ1-2	-	TRBV28	-	TGTGCCAGCAGTTTGGCCGGGACGGGAAACTATGGCTACACCTTC	CASSLAGTGNYGYTF
TRBJ2-5	TRBD1	TRBV7-9	-	TGTGCCAGCAGCCTCCTTGGGACAGAACAAGAGACCCAGTACTTC	CASSLLGTEQETQYF
TRBJ2-3	-	TRBV11-3	-	TGTGCCAGCAGCCCGGCGGCTAGGGTGGCGGATACGCAGTATTTT	CASSPAARVADTQYF
TRBJ2-1	TRBD1	TRBV27	-	TGTGCCAGCAGCACATCTGCACCCCGACGGACAGGGGGTTATGAGCAGTTCTTC	CASSTSAPRRTGGYEQFF
TRBJ2-2	-	TRBV4-1	few	TGCGCCAGCAGCCGCAGTGGACGTACGAACACCGGGGAGCTGTTTTTT	CASSRSGRTNTGELFF
TRBJ1-1	-	TRBV7-9	once	TGTGCCAGCAGCATTCAGGGCAACGGGGCTTTCTTT	CASSIQGNGAFF
TRBJ1-1	-	TRBV5-1	-	TGCGCCAGCAGCTTGGGAGGGACAAACACTGAAACTTTCTTT	CASSLGGTNTETFF
TRBJ2-5	-	TRBV11-2	-	TGTGCCAGCAGCTCACCCCGGGGGAGACAAGAGACCCAGTACTTC	CASSSPRGRQETQYF
TRBJ2-1	TRBD1	TRBV6-1	-	TGTGCCAGCAGGCCGGGACAGGGGGCGCTGAATGAGCAGTTCTTC	CASRPGQGALNEQFF
TRBJ2-3	-	TRBV18	few	TGTGCCAGCTCACCGACTTACACAGATACGCAGTATTTT	CASSPTYTDTQYF
TRBJ1-3	-	TRBV4-1	-	TGCGCCAGCAGCCAACCAGACAGACCCGGGCGTGAAAACACCATATATTTT	CASSQPDRPGRENTIYF
TRBJ2-7	TRBD1	TRBV11-3	-	TGTGCCAGCACCCTATCCCGGGACAGGGCTTACGAGCAGTACTTC	CASTLSRDRAYEQYF
TRBJ2-1	-	TRBV19	-	TGTGCCAGTAGTATTAATCTCGGTGCTCAGCAGTTCTTC	CASSINLGAQQFF
TRBJ2-7	TRBD2	TRBV5-1	-	TGCGCCAGCAGCTTGCCCCGACTAGCGGGAGGGATACGCGAGCAGTACTTC	CASSLPRLAGGIREQYF
TRBJ2-3	-	TRBV10-3	once	TGTGCCATCAGTGATTTCACAGGGACAGATACGCAGTATTTT	CAISDFTGTDTQYF
TRBJ2-5	-	TRBV7-9	-	TGTGCCAGCAGCGAAGATATCAACCAAGAGACCCAGTACTTC	CASSEDINQETQYF
TRBJ1-4	-	TRBV19	-	TGTGCCAGTAGTACAGGGCGGGCAACTAATGAAAAACTGTTTTTT	CASSTGRATNEKLFF
TRBJ1-2	-	TRBV6-5	-	TGTGCCAGCAGGACGGCTAACTATGGCTACACCTTC	CASRTANYGYTF
TRBJ2-1	-	TRBV5-6	-	TGTGCCAGTAGCGACTACTCCTACAATGAGCAGTTCTTC	CASSDYSYNEQFF
TRBJ2-7	TRBD1	TRBV7-9	-	TGTGCCAGCAGCGGGGGACAGGGGACCCTATACGAGCAGTACTTC	CASSGGQGTLYEQYF
TRBJ2-5	-	TRBV5-5	-	TGTGCCAGCAGCTTCCGGGACACCGAGACCCAGTACTTC	CASSFRDTETQYF
TRBJ1-5	TRBD1	TRBV9	-	TGTGCCAGCAGCTGGGGTACAGGGGACAATCAGCCCCAGCATTTT	CASSWGTGDNQPQHF
TRBJ1-3	-	TRBV10-3	-	TGTGCCATCAGTGGTTTCCGACGGAATAGCACCATATATTTT	CAISGFRRNSTIYF
TRBJ2-2	-	TRBV19	-	TGTGCCAGTAGTAATTACAGGGGAGGGACCGGGGAGCTGTTTTTT	CASSNYRGGTGELFF
TRBJ2-7	TRBD1	TRBV10-1	-	TGCGCCAGCAGCGACCCCGCGGACAGGTACTACGAGCAGTACTTC	CASSDPADRYYEQYF